One sample yielded the 11 T cell receptor beta chains listed below, sequenced in a study of cytomegalovirus exposure and HLA in healthy donors. PCR amplification relied on 60 Vbeta primers (plus 13 Jbeta primers). Clones were read by immunoSEQ multiplex PCR, and TCRdb kept only the in-frame ones, dropping some. In the table there are around 120,000 clones, about 16% of which are singletons. Sequencing used PBMCs. These receptors were collected from a woman aged 18-29 years in good health and CMV-seronegative.

This clone was seen a few times. This chain connects TRBV27 to TRBJ2-1; 11 bases line up with TRBD1. Trimming cost V 8 bases and J 4 bases; bases outside gene matches: 7. CDR3 length: 15 residues. Per the germline V gene, CDR1 is MNHEY and CDR2 is SMNVEV (reference sequence). This CDR3 is CASGQGAQIYNEQFF. Written as DNA, the CDR3 is TGTGCCAGCGGACAGGGGGCCCAGATTTACAATGAGCAGTTCTTC.

This clone was detected a few times. The rearrangement links TRBV9 to TRBJ1-5; D remains unclear. Germline CDR1 SGDLS, CDR2 YYNGEE. This CDR3 region has 15 residues. V gave up 2 bases and J gave up 1 base, with 10 bases separating them. CDR3 in DNA: TGTGCCAGCAGCGTCGCGGGTAGAAGCAATCAGCCCCAGCATTTT. Its protein product is CASSVAGRSNQPQHF.

In this sample, this clone turned up many times. This sequence joins TRBV29-1 and TRBJ2-1; a weak D match, TRBD2 (5 bases). V was clipped by 8 bases and J by 15 bases, with 20 bases between them. The CDR3 loop spans 11 amino acids. Germline V gives CDR1 SQVTM, CDR2 ANQGSEA. The CDR3, as DNA: TGCAGCCTCGAGGTAGCCGGCGAGGGGTTCTTC. It is translated as CSLEVAGEGFF.

The V and J genes are TRBV11-2 and TRBJ2-3; D uncertain. Per germline, CDR1 SGHAT and CDR2 FQNNGV. This CDR3 has 12 amino acids. V lost 11 bases and J 1 base, leaving 10 bases between the germline ends. The CDR3 region has the DNA TGTGCCGGCTCGCATGGCACAGATACGCAGTATTTT. Encoded protein: CAGSHGTDTQYF.

There are a few counts of this clone. This chain connects TRBV9 to TRBJ2-1; 7 nucleotides match TRBD2. V shed 2 bases and J 0 bases; nucleotides not matched to a gene: 2. The CDR3 covers 15 residues. Germline V CDR1 and CDR2: SGDLS, YYNGEE. The DNA of the CDR3 is TGTGCCAGCAGCGTGCGGGAGACCTCCTACAATGAGCAGTTCTTC. As protein: CASSVRETSYNEQFF.

This clone was counted a single time. Likely a read error: the CDR3 ends without its conserved phenylalanine or tryptophan. V is TRBV6-5 and J is TRBJ1-6, with D perhaps matching TRBD1 (5 bases). CDR3 length: 14 residues. The ends were cut back, 6 bases at V and 9 bases at J, with 15 bases in the middle. CDR1 is MNHEY and CDR2 is SVGAGI in the germline V gene. CDR3: CASRRKTEISPLHS. The CDR3, as DNA: TGTGCCAGCAGGCGGAAGACAGAGATTTCACCCCTCCACTCT.

V and J are TRBV15 and TRBJ2-3; no clear D. The CDR3 runs to 12 residues. Trimming removed 1 base from V and 5 bases from J, with 4 bases in between. Per germline, CDR1 LNHNV and CDR2 YYDKDF (reference sequence). The CDR3 region has the DNA TGTGCCACCAGCAGAGTTAAAGATACGCAGTATTTT. Its protein is CATSRVKDTQYF.

The chain links TRBV4-3 to TRBJ2-1; TRBD2 matches 8 bases. Germline CDR1 is LGHNA and CDR2 is YSLEER. V shed 6 bases and J 7 bases; nucleotides not matched to a gene: 11. CDR3 size: 15 residues. CDR3 sequence reads: CASSRRLASLNEQFF. CDR3 DNA: TGCGCCAGCAGTAGGAGACTAGCGTCATTGAATGAGCAGTTCTTC.

This clone was detected only a few times. The chain combines TRBV7-8 with TRBJ2-7, with a possible D match to TRBD2 (6 bases). The CDR3 length is 14 residues. Germline V gene data show CDR1 as SGHVS and CDR2 as FQNEAQ. V lost 5 bases and J lost 7, with 18 bases in between. CDR3 sequence: CASSEGLAPLEQYF. The CDR3 DNA follows: TGTGCCAGCAGCGAGGGACTGGCCCCCTTGGAGCAGTACTTC.

V and J are TRBV5-4 and TRBJ2-1; D is perhaps TRBD2 (6 bases). Germline CDR1 is SGHNT and CDR2 is YYREEE (reference sequence). V lost 5 bases and J lost 10, with 19 bases in between. The CDR3 is 14 residues long. The CDR3 region is CASSPGTYQMEQFF. For the CDR3, the DNA is TGTGCCAGCAGTCCCGGGACTTACCAAATGGAGCAGTTCTTC.

The chain carries TRBV2 and TRBJ2-1, with 8 bases lining up with TRBD2. The ends lost 6 bases at V and 6 bases at J; junction bases unmatched: 13. Germline V gives CDR1 SNHLY, CDR2 FYNNEI. The length of the CDR3 is 16 residues. Here the CDR3 reads CASRAGLGLAINEQFF. CDR3 DNA sequence: TGTGCCAGCAGGGCTGGTCTCGGACTAGCTATCAATGAGCAGTTCTTC.